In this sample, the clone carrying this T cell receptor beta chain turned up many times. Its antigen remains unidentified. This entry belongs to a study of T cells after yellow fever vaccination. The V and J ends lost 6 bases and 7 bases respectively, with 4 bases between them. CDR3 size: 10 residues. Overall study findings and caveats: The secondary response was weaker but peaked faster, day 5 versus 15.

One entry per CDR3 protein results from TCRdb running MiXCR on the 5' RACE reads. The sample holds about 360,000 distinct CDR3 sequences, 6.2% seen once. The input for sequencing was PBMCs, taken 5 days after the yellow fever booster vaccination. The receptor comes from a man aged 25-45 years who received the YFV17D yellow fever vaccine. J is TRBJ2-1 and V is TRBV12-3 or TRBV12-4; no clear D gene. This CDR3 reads CASRGNEQFF. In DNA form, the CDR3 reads TGTGCCAGCAGGGGGAATGAGCAGTTCTTC.